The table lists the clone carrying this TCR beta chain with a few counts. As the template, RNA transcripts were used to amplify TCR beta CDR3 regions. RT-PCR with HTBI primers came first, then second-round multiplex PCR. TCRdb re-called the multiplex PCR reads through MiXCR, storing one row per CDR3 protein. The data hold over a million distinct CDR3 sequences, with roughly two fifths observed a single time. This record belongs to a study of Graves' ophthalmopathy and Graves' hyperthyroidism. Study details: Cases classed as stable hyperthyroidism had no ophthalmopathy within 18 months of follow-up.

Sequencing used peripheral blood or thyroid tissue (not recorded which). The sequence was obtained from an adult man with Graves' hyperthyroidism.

CDR3: CASNPTGASNQPQHF. CDR3 sequence (DNA): TGTGCCAGCAATCCCACAGGGGCTAGCAATCAGCCCCAGCATTTT. The chain joins TRBV6-1 to TRBJ1-5, with 7 bases identical to TRBD1. This CDR3 contains 15 residues. Germline values: CDR1 MNHNS, CDR2 SASEGT. V shed 7 bases and J 0 bases; nucleotides not matched to a gene: 6.